The sequence of this T cell receptor beta chain was determined in a study of blood T cells in healthy people across ages. Study-level results: Per-million-T-cell TCR beta diversity fell roughly linearly with age.

Germline V lookup: CDR1 SGDLS, CDR2 YYNGEE. Trimming took 0 bases from V and 4 from J; bases not matched to a gene: 9. The CDR3 sequence is 18 residues long. Sample donors were healthy Caucasian individuals that came from Russia, aged 6 to 90. The authors extracted at least 6 micrograms of total RNA per sample. The authors ran a second PCR of about 6 to 11 cycles using a sample-barcoded 5' primer and a J-beta primer mix. The authors tagged each cDNA molecule using a template-switch adaptor with 12 random nucleotides. TCRdb itself ran the 5' RACE reads through MiXCR, one entry per CDR3 protein. Of about 830,000 distinct CDR3 sequences in the sample, 60% to 80% were seen once. About this clonotype: Its antigen remains unidentified.

This receptor was obtained from a man between 25 and 39 years old in good health. The sequenced material came from blood. The chain has TRBV9 and TRBJ2-6; 8 bases are a match to TRBD1. The CDR3: CASSVVATGETGANVLTF. The CDR3 bases are TGTGCCAGCAGCGTAGTGGCGACAGGGGAGACAGGGGCCAACGTCCTGACTTTC.